The 11 T cell receptor beta chains below were found in one sample sequenced in a study of cytomegalovirus exposure and HLA in healthy donors (dated by TCRdb to about 2017). Library preparation was by the immunoSEQ multiplex PCR assay. A mixture of 60 forward primers for TCR Vbeta segments and 13 reverse primers for TCR Jbeta segments was used in the multiplex PCR. TCRdb took this table from immuneACCESS and kept in-frame rearrangements with V and J called. Such tables lack part of the clones; where checked against another copy, unresolved V genes explain under half of the gap, and the rest is unexplained. The table held for this sample gives 40,000 to 65,000 clones. The ten biggest clones cover around 26% of the sample. Sequenced material: PBMCs. These receptors all stem from a middle-aged man in good health and CMV-seropositive.

The V call is TRBV5-6, the J call TRBJ1-1; 7 bases agree with TRBD1. Losses at the gene ends were 4 bases for V and 5 bases for J; bases not matched to a gene: 8. The CDR3 sequence is 14 residues long. Looked up from germline, CDR1 is SGHDT and CDR2 is YYEEEE. This chain's CDR3 is CASSLGGRGTEAFF. CDR3 DNA sequence: TGTGCCAGCAGCCTAGGGGGCCGGGGGACTGAAGCTTTCTTT.

The chain links TRBV28 to TRBJ1-1; D may be TRBD1 (5 bases). The germline V gene encodes CDR1 MDHEN and CDR2 SYDVKM. Trimming stripped 6 bases from V and 4 bases from J, with 15 bases between. The CDR3 is 14 residues long. CDR3 nucleotides: TGTGCCAGCAGATCCTGGCAGGGAGGCACTGAAGCTTTCTTT. It yields the protein CASRSWQGGTEAFF.

This chain connects TRBV30 to TRBJ2-5; perhaps TRBD1 as D (6 bases). The CDR3 consists of 13 residues. V shed 3 bases and J shed 2 bases, with 10 bases lying between them. CDR1 and CDR2 from the germline V gene are GTSNPN and SVGIG (reference sequence). The CDR3 sequence: CAWSGDTQETQYF. CDR3 nucleotide sequence: TGTGCCTGGAGCGGGGACACTCAAGAGACCCAGTACTTC.

Concerning this clone: Germline and junction disagree at one end, which may indicate a read error. The chain joins TRBV7-7 to TRBJ2-7; 7 positions agree with TRBD2. The germline gives CDR1 SSHAT, CDR2 FNYEAQ (reference sequence). This CDR3 spans 13 amino acids. The CDR3 sequence is CASSLSGTNEQYF. In DNA form, the CDR3 reads TGTGCTAGCAGCTTATCAGGGACTAACGAGCAGTACTTC.

The rearrangement uses TRBV7-6 and TRBJ2-7; TRBD1 matches at 9 bases. V lost 1 base to trimming and J lost 5 bases; unmatched junction nucleotides: 3. The CDR3 spans 14 residues. The germline gives CDR1 SGHVS, CDR2 FNYEAQ. Written as DNA, the CDR3 is TGTGCCAGCAGCTTAGGGACAGGGGTAAACGAGCAGTACTTC. Amino acids: CASSLGTGVNEQYF.

The rearrangement joins TRBV4-3 to TRBJ1-3, with 7 bases that match TRBD1. This CDR3 contains 17 residues. Germline V lookup: CDR1 LGHNA, CDR2 YSLEER. J was trimmed by 0 bases and V by 2 bases; bases with no gene match: 7. The CDR3 loop reads CASSQLPGQSSGNTIYF. The CDR3 DNA is TGCGCCAGCAGCCAACTCCCGGGACAGAGCTCTGGAAACACCATATATTTT.

The genes are TRBV6-4 and TRBJ2-7; 9 bases are shared with TRBD2. The CDR3 loop spans 15 amino acids. The junction had 10 bases not matched to a gene; V was cut back by 5 bases and J by 5 bases. The germline gives CDR1 MRHNA, CDR2 SNTAGT. The CDR3 sequence is CASSPSGGSIDEQYF. The CDR3 nucleotides are TGTGCCAGCAGTCCCAGCGGGGGGTCGATTGACGAGCAGTACTTC.

DNA of the CDR3: TGTGCCAGCAGTTTATTAGCGGAATTTCAAGAGACCCAGTACTTC. Translated, it gives CASSLLAEFQETQYF. The chain is built from TRBV27 and TRBJ2-5; tentatively, D is TRBD2 (6 bases). Trimming pared 1 base from V and 2 bases from J, leaving 11 bases between. Germline assignment: CDR1 MNHEY and CDR2 SMNVEV (reference sequence). This CDR3 has 15 residues.

The chain uses TRBV10-3 and TRBJ2-3, with 10 bases aligning to TRBD2. There are 15 residues in the CDR3. J was trimmed by 2 bases and V by 3 bases; bases with no gene match: 2. Germline values: CDR1 ENHRY, CDR2 SYGVKD. CDR3 coding DNA: TGTGCCATCAGTGAACTAGCGGGGACCACAGATACGCAGTATTTT. Encoded protein: CAISELAGTTDTQYF.

The rearrangement uses TRBV18 and TRBJ2-1; possible D gene TRBD1, 5 bases. The CDR3 length is 19 residues. Trimming pared 3 bases from V and 5 bases from J, leaving 26 bases between. CDR1 and CDR2 from the germline V gene are KGHSH and LQKENI. The CDR3 region is CASSPGVSLGDNWDNEQFF. CDR3 DNA sequence: TGTGCCAGCTCACCCGGTGTTAGCCTAGGGGATAATTGGGACAATGAGCAGTTCTTC.

V is TRBV7-9 and J is TRBJ2-5; D not certain. This CDR3 has 14 residues. V gave up 0 bases and J gave up 5 bases, with 10 bases separating them. CDR1 is SEHNR and CDR2 is FQNEAQ in the germline V gene (reference sequence). DNA for the CDR3: TGTGCCAGCAGCTTAGCGCTTAGTTCCGAGACCCAGTACTTC. The encoded protein is CASSLALSSETQYF. The full variable domain, with the rest looked up from reference TRBV7-9 and TRBJ2-5, is DTGVSQNPRHKITKRGQNVTFRCDPISEHNRLYWYRQTLGQGPEFLTYFQNEAQLEKSRLLSDRFSAERPKGSFSTLEIQRTEQGDSAMYLCASSLALSSETQYFGPGTRLLVL.